Below, 24 T cell receptor beta chains from the same sample are listed, as sequenced in a study of blood T cell repertoires in COVID-19. TCRdb keeps only in-frame clones here, not all; method: immunoSEQ multiplex PCR. The table lists 200,000 or so clones, just under 90% of them singletons. The sample consisted of peripheral blood. All receptors derive from a man aged 25 to 40 with COVID-19, enrolled during active disease.

In its sample, this clone was seen once. The chain recombines TRBV5-4 with TRBJ2-1; 10 bases align to TRBD2. Germline assignment: CDR1 SGHNT and CDR2 YYREEE (reference sequence). The CDR3 is 16 amino acids. J gave up 7 bases and V 3 bases, and 10 bases lay outside the gene matches. Here the CDR3 DNA reads TGTGCCAGCAGCTCGCAGGTAGCGGGAGGTGGTAATGAGCAGTTCTTC. Its protein is CASSSQVAGGGNEQFF.

The J gene is TRBJ1-2, the V gene TRBV19; 7 positions agree with TRBD1. Germline CDR1 reads LNHDA; CDR2 reads SQIVND (reference sequence). Trimming removed 4 bases from V and 4 bases from J; junction bases left unmatched: 9. The CDR3 length is 15 residues. DNA of the CDR3: TGTGCCAGTAGTAAGGGACAGATCCCTATCTATGGCTACACCTTC. Translation: CASSKGQIPIYGYTF.

V and J are TRBV29-1 and TRBJ1-1, with 8 bases fitting TRBD1. CDR3 size: 13 residues. The germline V gene encodes CDR1 SQVTM and CDR2 ANQGSEA. After removal of 8 bases from V and 4 bases from J, the junction contained 9 bases not matched to a gene. The CDR3 sequence: CSTNRGSGTEAFF. The CDR3 coding sequence is TGCAGCACCAACAGGGGGTCGGGCACTGAAGCTTTCTTT. The entire variable domain, with the rest obtained from reference TRBV29-1 and TRBJ1-1, is as follows: SAVISQKPSRDICQRGTSLTIQCQVDSQVTMMFWYRQQPGQSLTLIATANQGSEATYESGFVIDKFPISRPNLTFSTLTVSNMSPEDSSIYLCSTNRGSGTEAFFGQGTRLTVV.

The genes are TRBV19 and TRBJ1-2; weak D call: TRBD1 (5 bases). This CDR3 is 13 amino acids long. Germline values: CDR1 LNHDA, CDR2 SQIVND (reference sequence). The V gene lost 7 bases and the J gene lost 5 bases, with 14 bases spanning the gap. The CDR3 DNA sequence: TGTGCCAGTACCCTCCTCCCAGGGTATGGCTACACCTTC. Translation gives CASTLLPGYGYTF. The full variable domain, its missing parts supplied by reference TRBV19 and TRBJ1-2, is DGGITQSPKYLFRKEGQNVTLSCEQNLNHDAMYWYRQDPGQGLRLIYYSQIVNDFQKGDIAEGYSVSREKKESFPLTVTSAQKNPTAFYLCASTLLPGYGYTFGSGTRLTVV.

J is TRBJ2-2 and V is TRBV6-5; D not resolved. The V gene lost 2 bases and the J gene lost 3 bases, with 4 bases spanning the gap. CDR1 MNHEY and CDR2 SVGAGI come from the germline V gene. This CDR3 contains 13 residues. The CDR3 nucleotides read TGTGCCAGCAGTTACGAGGACACCGGGGAGCTGTTTTTT. It yields the protein CASSYEDTGELFF.

The rearrangement links TRBV11-2 to TRBJ2-7; D gene unclear. Germline V gene sequence: CDR1 SGHAT, CDR2 FQNNGV. The germline V and J ends were trimmed by 1 base and 3 bases, with 7 bases remaining between them. This CDR3 has 13 amino acids. The CDR3 loop is CASSLAPGYEQYF. The CDR3 DNA follows: TGTGCCAGCAGCTTAGCGCCAGGCTACGAGCAGTACTTC.

The chain combines TRBV4-3 with TRBJ1-5; 9 bases line up with TRBD1. After removal of 5 bases from V and 3 bases from J, the junction contained 5 bases not matched to a gene. Looked up from germline, CDR1 is LGHNA and CDR2 is YSLEER. The CDR3 runs 15 residues. The CDR3 nucleotides read TGCGCCAGCAGCGCTGACAGGGGGGACAATCAGCCCCAGCATTTT. Protein sequence: CASSADRGDNQPQHF.

CDR3 nucleotide sequence: TGTGCCAGTAGTCCCTCCACGCGGTTCTACGAGCAGTACTTC. It yields the protein CASSPSTRFYEQYF. The rearrangement uses TRBV19 and TRBJ2-7; D is undetermined. CDR1 and CDR2 (germline): LNHDA, SQIVND (reference sequence). The CDR3 totals 14 residues. Trimming removed 5 bases at V and 3 bases at J, with 14 bases between.

The V gene is TRBV4-2, the J gene TRBJ1-3; 7 bases map to TRBD1. J lost 4 bases, V lost 3 bases, and 9 bases had no gene match. This CDR3 has 16 residues. Germline lookup yields CDR1 LGHNA and CDR2 YNFKEQ. DNA of the CDR3: TGTGCCAGCAGCCAGATCGGAACAGGGGCCGGAAACACCATATATTTT. Protein product: CASSQIGTGAGNTIYF.

This chain uses TRBV7-2 with TRBJ1-5; the match to TRBD1 covers 7 bases. J lost 0 bases, V lost 5 bases, and 4 bases had no gene match. Germline V gives CDR1 SGHTA, CDR2 FQGNSA. The CDR3 is made up of 15 amino acids. CDR3 region: CASSPGQVSNQPQHF. The CDR3 DNA is TGTGCCAGCAGCCCTGGACAGGTTAGCAATCAGCCCCAGCATTTT.

This clone showed up just once. This chain joins TRBV6-2 or TRBV6-3 and TRBJ2-5; TRBD1 is a possible D gene (5 bases). The CDR3 length is 15 residues. V shed 0 bases and J shed 4 bases, with 12 bases lying between them. The germline CDR1 and CDR2 sequences are MNHEY and SVGEGT. CDR3 coding DNA: TGTGCCAGCAGTTACTCGAACCGACAGCGAGAGACCCAGTACTTC. It specifies CASSYSNRQRETQYF.

This clone was counted a few times. V and J are TRBV6-5 and TRBJ1-3; D gene uncertain. Between the trimmed V and J ends, which lost 0 bases and 3 bases, there was a span of 9 bases. CDR1 MNHEY and CDR2 SVGAGI come from the germline V gene. The CDR3 is made up of 15 amino acids. In DNA form, the CDR3 reads TGTGCCAGCAGTTACTCAGGAGAAGGTGGAAACACCATATATTTT. Translated, it gives CASSYSGEGGNTIYF.

This chain joins TRBV5-4 and TRBJ2-3; perhaps TRBD2 as D (5 bases). V lost 0 bases to trimming and J lost 8 bases, with 7 bases between them. The germline V gene has CDR1 SGHNT and CDR2 YYREEE (reference sequence). There are 12 residues in the CDR3. CDR3: CASSLARATQYF. CDR3 DNA: TGTGCCAGCAGCTTGGCGAGGGCTACGCAGTATTTT.

The chain carries TRBV19 and TRBJ1-5; TRBD1 matches 11 bases. V lost 5 bases, J lost 6 bases, and 9 bases stayed unmatched. The CDR3 consists of 16 residues. Per the germline V gene, CDR1 is LNHDA and CDR2 is SQIVND (reference sequence). DNA for the CDR3: TGTGCCAGTAGTCCCCGGACAGGGGGCGCAGCTCAGCCCCAGCATTTT. Its translation: CASSPRTGGAAQPQHF. The full variable domain, rest sourced from reference TRBV19 and TRBJ1-5, is DGGITQSPKYLFRKEGQNVTLSCEQNLNHDAMYWYRQDPGQGLRLIYYSQIVNDFQKGDIAEGYSVSREKKESFPLTVTSAQKNPTAFYLCASSPRTGGAAQPQHFGDGTRLSIL.

This rearrangement joins TRBV7-9 to TRBJ1-5; 8 nucleotides align to TRBD1. The CDR3 has 13 residues. The trim removed 6 bases at V and 6 bases at J, leaving 4 bases unmatched. CDR1 is SEHNR and CDR2 is FQNEAQ in the germline V gene (reference sequence). The CDR3 bases are TGTGCCAGCAGTTTGACAGGGGTTCAGCCCCAGCATTTT. It codes for CASSLTGVQPQHF.

The chain links TRBV25-1 to TRBJ1-1; 12 bases agree with TRBD1. Germline-derived CDR1 and CDR2 are MGHDK and SYGVNS. J lost 4 bases, V lost 3 bases, and 3 bases had no gene match. The CDR3 is 15 residues long. CDR3 DNA: TGTGCCAGCAGTGAGGGACAGGGGGCTGTCACTGAAGCTTTCTTT. Translated, it gives CASSEGQGAVTEAFF.

The rearrangement joins TRBV7-8 to TRBJ1-1; perhaps TRBD1 as D (6 bases). CDR3 length equals 13 residues. Germline-derived CDR1 and CDR2 are SGHVS and FQNEAQ. V dropped 6 bases and J dropped 2 bases, with 10 bases sitting between them. CDR3: CASRQGINTEAFF. CDR3 coding DNA: TGTGCCAGCAGACAGGGAATAAACACTGAAGCTTTCTTT.

V usage is TRBV10-3 and J usage is TRBJ2-7; TRBD1 might be the D (6 bases). Germline CDR1 is ENHRY and CDR2 is SYGVKD. Deletions cut 2 bases from V and 2 bases from J, with 13 bases between. The CDR3 runs 15 residues. The CDR3 is CAISETGTLTYEQYF. CDR3 nucleotides: TGTGCCATCAGTGAGACAGGGACCCTTACCTACGAGCAGTACTTC.

With regard to this clone: Other DNA sequences within the sample encode an identical CDR3. The rearrangement uses TRBV30 and TRBJ2-3, with D possibly matching TRBD2 (5 bases). The V and J ends lost 0 bases and 3 bases respectively, with 13 bases between them. This CDR3 region has 15 residues. CDR1 and CDR2 (germline): GTSNPN, SVGIG (reference sequence). DNA of the CDR3: TGTGCCTGGAGTGTACGCGCGGGCCGTACAGATACGCAGTATTTT. This encodes CAWSVRAGRTDTQYF.

The chain is built from TRBV11-2 and TRBJ1-1; D perhaps matches TRBD1 (6 bases). The CDR3 runs to 14 residues. The V gene's germline CDR1 is SGHAT and CDR2 FQNNGV. Trimming cost V 1 base and J 8 bases, with 14 bases left between them. This CDR3 reads CASSLGQGPREAFF. In DNA, the CDR3 is TGTGCCAGCAGCTTAGGGCAGGGGCCAAGGGAAGCTTTCTTT.

The CDR3 here is CASSEGVSNQPQHF. In DNA form, the CDR3 reads TGCGCCAGCAGCGAGGGGGTCAGCAATCAGCCCCAGCATTTT. V usage is TRBV5-1 and J usage is TRBJ1-5, with D perhaps matching TRBD1 (6 bases). The CDR3 length is 14 residues. Trimming left V 4 bases short and J 1 base short, with 9 bases between. Germline CDR1 and CDR2: SGHRS and YFSETQ.

The chain links TRBV18 to TRBJ1-1; weak D call: TRBD1 (5 bases). CDR1 and CDR2 from the germline V gene are KGHSH and LQKENI. V was trimmed by 3 bases and J by 1 base, leaving 18 bases between them. The CDR3 is 17 amino acids. The CDR3 is CASSPRMAVGGNTEAFF. The CDR3 nucleotides are TGTGCCAGCTCACCTCGTATGGCAGTGGGGGGGAACACTGAAGCTTTCTTT.

The rearrangement uses TRBV19 and TRBJ2-7; D might be TRBD1 (6 bases). CDR3 length: 16 amino acids. Trimming left V 4 bases short and J 2 bases short, with 18 bases between. Germline V lookup: CDR1 LNHDA, CDR2 SQIVND (reference sequence). CDR3 residues: CASSTTLRDTTYEQYF. In DNA, the CDR3 is TGTGCCAGTAGTACTACCCTCCGGGACACTACCTACGAGCAGTACTTC.

The chain combines TRBV30 with TRBJ2-2; D might be TRBD1 (6 bases). Trimming removed 8 bases at V and 4 bases at J, with 17 bases between. The CDR3 extends over 14 amino acids. CDR1 GTSNPN and CDR2 SVGIG come from the germline V gene (reference sequence). The DNA for the CDR3 is TGTGCCCGTACACAGGGTTCCAGCACCGGGGAGCTGTTTTTT. Translating it yields CARTQGSSTGELFF.